A selection of T cell receptor beta chains follows, all from one sample in a study of blood T cell repertoires in COVID-19. Clones were read by immunoSEQ multiplex PCR, and TCRdb kept only the in-frame ones, dropping some. Of about 45,000 clones in the sample, about 83% were seen once. The source material was peripheral blood. These receptors all come from a man of 80 years or more in a cohort sampled during active COVID-19. The CDR3 runs from the conserved cysteine through the conserved F or W. A D gene is named only where the DNA matches it firmly. Only part of the rows carry a size: once, few, many, or a class if the clone is expanded.

D gene: .
J gene: TRBJ1-4
V gene: TRBV7-8
clone size: .
CDR3 DNA: TGTGCCAGCAGCCAAGCCAGGGGCGAAAAACTGTTTTTT
CDR3 protein: CASSQARGEKLFF

D gene: TRBD1
J gene: TRBJ2-7
V gene: TRBV7-2
clone size: .
CDR3 DNA: TGTGCCAGCAGCCGGGGACAGTCGAAAACCTACGAGCAGTACTTC
CDR3 protein: CASSRGQSKTYEQYF

D gene: TRBD1
J gene: TRBJ1-4
V gene: TRBV7-2
clone size: .
CDR3 DNA: TGTGCCAGCAGCTCCCGACAGGGGGCGAATGAAAAACTGTTTTTT
CDR3 protein: CASSSRQGANEKLFF

D gene: .
J gene: TRBJ1-2
V gene: TRBV2
clone size: once
CDR3 DNA: TGTGCCAGCAGGGCAGGGAACTATGGCTACACCTTC
CDR3 protein: CASRAGNYGYTF

D gene: TRBD2
J gene: TRBJ2-3
V gene: TRBV2
clone size: .
CDR3 DNA: TGTGCCAGCAGTGAGTGGGCGGGAGGGGATACGCAGTATTTT
CDR3 protein: CASSEWAGGDTQYF

D gene: TRBD1
J gene: TRBJ1-1
V gene: TRBV29-1
clone size: .
CDR3 DNA: TGCAGCGGCCCGGGACAGCCGACGGCTGAAGCTTTCTTT
CDR3 protein: CSGPGQPTAEAFF

D gene: .
J gene: TRBJ2-3
V gene: TRBV27
clone size: .
CDR3 DNA: TGTGCCAGCAGTTTGAAACACACAGATACGCAGTATTTT
CDR3 protein: CASSLKHTDTQYF

D gene: TRBD1
J gene: TRBJ1-6
V gene: TRBV5-1
clone size: .
CDR3 DNA: TGCGCCAGCAGCGGGGGACAGCGAAATTCACCCCTCCACTTT
CDR3 protein: CASSGGQRNSPLHF

D gene: TRBD2
J gene: TRBJ2-5
V gene: TRBV7-3
clone size: .
CDR3 DNA: TGTGCCAGCAGCGCGGTGCGGGGGGAGACCCAGTACTTC
CDR3 protein: CASSAVRGETQYF

D gene: TRBD1
J gene: TRBJ2-2
V gene: TRBV28
clone size: .
CDR3 DNA: TGTGCCAGCAGACGTTCCGGGACAGGGAGTACCGGGGAGCTGTTTTTT
CDR3 protein: CASRRSGTGSTGELFF

D gene: TRBD1
J gene: TRBJ1-5
V gene: TRBV6-6
clone size: .
CDR3 DNA: TGTGCCAGCAGTCCCATGGACAGGTCGCTCAATCAGCCCCAGCATTTT
CDR3 protein: CASSPMDRSLNQPQHF

D gene: .
J gene: TRBJ1-6
V gene: TRBV27
clone size: .
CDR3 DNA: TGTGCCAGCAGCGAGAGAGCTAATTCACCCCTCCACTTT
CDR3 protein: CASSERANSPLHF

D gene: TRBD2
J gene: TRBJ2-7
V gene: TRBV5-5
clone size: .
CDR3 DNA: TGTGCCAGCAGCTTGCCCGGGGGGGTCTACGAGCAGTACTTC
CDR3 protein: CASSLPGGVYEQYF

D gene: .
J gene: TRBJ2-7
V gene: TRBV5-6
clone size: .
CDR3 DNA: TGTGCCAGCAGCTCAGGCGGGAACGACGAGCAGTACTTC
CDR3 protein: CASSSGGNDEQYF

D gene: TRBD2
J gene: TRBJ2-7
V gene: TRBV25-1
clone size: .
CDR3 DNA: TGTGCCAGCAGGGCGGGGGGCCGCGGCTCCTACGAGCAGTACTTC
CDR3 protein: CASRAGGRGSYEQYF

D gene: .
J gene: TRBJ2-7
V gene: TRBV12-5
clone size: .
CDR3 DNA: TGTGCTAGTGGTTTGGTACGGAGGGTTCCGTCCTACGAGCAGTACTTC
CDR3 protein: CASGLVRRVPSYEQYF

D gene: .
J gene: TRBJ1-3
V gene: TRBV7-6
clone size: .
CDR3 DNA: TGTGCCAGCAGCCGTACACAGGCCTCTGGAAACACCATATATTTT
CDR3 protein: CASSRTQASGNTIYF

D gene: .
J gene: TRBJ2-2
V gene: TRBV5-5
clone size: .
CDR3 DNA: TGTGCCAGCACCTTTGGAGTAGGGGGCACCGGGGAGCTGTTTTTT
CDR3 protein: CASTFGVGGTGELFF

D gene: .
J gene: TRBJ2-5
V gene: TRBV11-2
clone size: .
CDR3 DNA: TGTGCCAGCAGCCACACTAGTTACCAGTACTTC
CDR3 protein: CASSHTSYQYF

D gene: .
J gene: TRBJ1-6
V gene: TRBV30
clone size: .
CDR3 DNA: TGTGCCTGGAGCGGGGGTGGGAAGTATAATTCACCCCTCCACTTT
CDR3 protein: CAWSGGGKYNSPLHF

D gene: .
J gene: TRBJ2-3
V gene: TRBV27
clone size: .
CDR3 DNA: TGTGCCAGCAGACCGAGAGGAGCTTACACAGATACGCAGTATTTT
CDR3 protein: CASRPRGAYTDTQYF

D gene: .
J gene: TRBJ2-1
V gene: TRBV7-6
clone size: .
CDR3 DNA: TGTGCCAGCCGGCCAAGCCAAGGGGGAAACAATGAGCAGTTCTTC
CDR3 protein: CASRPSQGGNNEQFF

D gene: .
J gene: TRBJ1-1
V gene: TRBV5-1
clone size: .
CDR3 DNA: TGCGCCAGCAGCTTGGTCTCGCGGAACACTGAAGCTTTCTTT
CDR3 protein: CASSLVSRNTEAFF

D gene: TRBD1
J gene: TRBJ2-3
V gene: TRBV5-1
clone size: .
CDR3 DNA: TGCGCCAGCAGCCCCCCGGGGCAGGGGGCTCCATCCCGCACAGATACGCAGTATTTT
CDR3 protein: CASSPPGQGAPSRTDTQYF

D gene: TRBD1
J gene: TRBJ2-2
V gene: TRBV3-1/TRBV3-2
clone size: few
CDR3 DNA: TGTGCCAGCAGCCTAGGGGGCGCCAGGACCGGGGAGCTGTTTTTT
CDR3 protein: CASSLGGARTGELFF

D gene: .
J gene: TRBJ1-3
V gene: TRBV10-1
clone size: .
CDR3 DNA: TGCGCCAGCAGTGTCGGGGCTGGAAACACCATATATTTT
CDR3 protein: CASSVGAGNTIYF

D gene: .
J gene: TRBJ1-1
V gene: TRBV6-6
clone size: .
CDR3 DNA: TGTGCCAGCAGTTACTCGGGAGGGAACACTGAAGCTTTCTTT
CDR3 protein: CASSYSGGNTEAFF

D gene: .
J gene: TRBJ1-3
V gene: TRBV4-1
clone size: medium-sized
CDR3 DNA: TGCGCCAGCAGCCAAGAGGGGCAGGGAGGAAACACCATATATTTT
CDR3 protein: CASSQEGQGGNTIYF

D gene: .
J gene: TRBJ2-1
V gene: TRBV3-1/TRBV3-2
clone size: .
CDR3 DNA: TGTGCCAGCAGCCAAAATGTAAGGTCAGGGAATGAGCAGTTCTTC
CDR3 protein: CASSQNVRSGNEQFF